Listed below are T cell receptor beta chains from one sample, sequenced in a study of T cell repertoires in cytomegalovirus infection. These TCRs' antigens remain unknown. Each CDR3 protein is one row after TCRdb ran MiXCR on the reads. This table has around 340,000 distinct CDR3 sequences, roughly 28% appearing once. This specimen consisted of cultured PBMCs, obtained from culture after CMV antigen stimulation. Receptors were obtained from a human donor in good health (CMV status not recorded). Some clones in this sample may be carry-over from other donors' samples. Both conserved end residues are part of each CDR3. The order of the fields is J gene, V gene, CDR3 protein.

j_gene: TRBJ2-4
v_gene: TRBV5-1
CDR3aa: CASSPGSHLAKNIQYF

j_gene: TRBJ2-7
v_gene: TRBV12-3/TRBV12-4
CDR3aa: CASSARHEQYF

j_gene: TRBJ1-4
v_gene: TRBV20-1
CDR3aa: CSASSGPFATNEKLFF

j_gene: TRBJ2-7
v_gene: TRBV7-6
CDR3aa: CASSLELRGVYEQYF

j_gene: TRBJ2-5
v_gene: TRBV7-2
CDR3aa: CASSTSRVGETQYF

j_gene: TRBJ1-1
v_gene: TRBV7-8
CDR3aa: CASSIDEGDWTEAFF

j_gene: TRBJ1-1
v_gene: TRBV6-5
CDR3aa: CASSSSRHMNTEAFF

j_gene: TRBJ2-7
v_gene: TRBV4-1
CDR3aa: CASSQDLGLLSEQYF

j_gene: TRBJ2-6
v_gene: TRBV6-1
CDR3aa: CASSSGIHSGANVLTF

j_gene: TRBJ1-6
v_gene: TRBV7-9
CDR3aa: CASSSSGGSSPLHF

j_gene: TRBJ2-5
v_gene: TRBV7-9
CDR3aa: CASSRTSGKETQYF

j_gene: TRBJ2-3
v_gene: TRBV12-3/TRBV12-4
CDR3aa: CASSLGLSSTDTQYF

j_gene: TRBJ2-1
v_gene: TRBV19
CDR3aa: CASSIGDSVSSYNEQFF

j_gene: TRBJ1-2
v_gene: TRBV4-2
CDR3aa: CASSHGAGTGGYGYTF

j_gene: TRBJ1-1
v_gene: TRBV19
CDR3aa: CASSIVQIGGSTEAFF